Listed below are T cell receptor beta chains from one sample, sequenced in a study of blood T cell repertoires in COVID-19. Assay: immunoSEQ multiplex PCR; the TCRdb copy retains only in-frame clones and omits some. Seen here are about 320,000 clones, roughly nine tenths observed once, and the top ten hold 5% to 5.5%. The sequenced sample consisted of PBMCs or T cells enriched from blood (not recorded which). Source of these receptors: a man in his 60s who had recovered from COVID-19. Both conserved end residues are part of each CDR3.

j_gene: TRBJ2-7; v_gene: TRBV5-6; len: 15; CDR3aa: CASTPGTDPSYEQYF
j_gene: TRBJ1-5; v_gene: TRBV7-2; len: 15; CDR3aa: CASSLSPARNQPQHF
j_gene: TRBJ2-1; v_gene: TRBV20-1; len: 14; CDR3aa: CSASLAGGVHEQFF
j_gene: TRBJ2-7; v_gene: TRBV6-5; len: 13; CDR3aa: CASSYGTSYEQYF
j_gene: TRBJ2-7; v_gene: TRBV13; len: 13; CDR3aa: CASSSFGQSEQYF
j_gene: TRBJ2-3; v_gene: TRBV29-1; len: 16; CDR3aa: CSVEGGEREATDTQYF
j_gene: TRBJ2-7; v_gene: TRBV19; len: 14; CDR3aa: CASSPPGDPYEQYF
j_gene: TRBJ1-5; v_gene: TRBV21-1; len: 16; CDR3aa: CASSKHWGGTNQPQHF
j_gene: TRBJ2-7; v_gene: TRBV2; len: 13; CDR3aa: CASSGDSYHEQYF
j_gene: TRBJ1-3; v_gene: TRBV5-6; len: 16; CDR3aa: CASSSTGSRSGNTIYF
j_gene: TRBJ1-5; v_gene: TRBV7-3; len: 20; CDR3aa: CASSLKGNQGHIYSNQPQHF
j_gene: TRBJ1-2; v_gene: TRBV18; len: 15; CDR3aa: CASSLGQGRNYGYTF
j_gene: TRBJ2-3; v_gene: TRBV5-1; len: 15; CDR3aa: CASNRILQGADTQYF
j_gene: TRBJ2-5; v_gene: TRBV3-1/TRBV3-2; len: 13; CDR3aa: CASSHNNQETQYF
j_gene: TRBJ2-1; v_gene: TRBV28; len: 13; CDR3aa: CASSPYGGNEQFF
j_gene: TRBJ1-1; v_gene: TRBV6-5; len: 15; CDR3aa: CASSLKFGTGSEAFF
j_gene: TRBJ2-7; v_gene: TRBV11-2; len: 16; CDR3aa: CASSPIKGGRSYEQYF
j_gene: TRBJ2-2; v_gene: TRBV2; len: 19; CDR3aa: CASSEPTFTSGRDNGELFF
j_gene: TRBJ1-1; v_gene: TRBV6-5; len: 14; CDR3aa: CASSTGASNTEAFF
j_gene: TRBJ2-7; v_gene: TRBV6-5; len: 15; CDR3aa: CASRFYRWGVDEQYF
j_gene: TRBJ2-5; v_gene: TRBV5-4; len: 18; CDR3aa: CASSLGGGLADPRETQYF
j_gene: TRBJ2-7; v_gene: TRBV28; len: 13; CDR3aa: CASSRRTSYEQYF
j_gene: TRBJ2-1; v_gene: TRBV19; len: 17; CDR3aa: CASSILGHSLSRNEQFF
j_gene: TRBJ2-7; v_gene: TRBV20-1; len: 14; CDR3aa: CSASLAGGLYEQYF
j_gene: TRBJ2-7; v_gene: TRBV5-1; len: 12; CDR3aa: CASSQLSHEQYF
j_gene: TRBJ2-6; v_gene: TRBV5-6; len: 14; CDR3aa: CASSLLGRANVLTF